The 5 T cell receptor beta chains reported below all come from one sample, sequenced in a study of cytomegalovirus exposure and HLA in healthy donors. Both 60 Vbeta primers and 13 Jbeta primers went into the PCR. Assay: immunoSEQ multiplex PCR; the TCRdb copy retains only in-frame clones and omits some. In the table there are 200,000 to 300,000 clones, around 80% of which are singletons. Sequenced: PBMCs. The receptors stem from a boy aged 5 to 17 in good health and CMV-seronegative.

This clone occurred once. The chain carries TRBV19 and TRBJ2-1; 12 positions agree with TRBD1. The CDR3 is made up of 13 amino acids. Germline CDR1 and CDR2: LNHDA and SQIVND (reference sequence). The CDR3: CASRDRGRLEQFF. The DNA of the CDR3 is TGTGCTTCCCGGGACAGGGGGCGTCTTGAGCAGTTCTTC.

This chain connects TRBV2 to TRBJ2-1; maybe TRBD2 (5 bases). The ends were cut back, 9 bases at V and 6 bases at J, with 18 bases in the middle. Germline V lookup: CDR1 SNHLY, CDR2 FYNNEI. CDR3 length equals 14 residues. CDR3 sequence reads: CASLEVGVINEQFF. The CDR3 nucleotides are TGTGCCAGTTTGGAGGTCGGGGTTATCAATGAGCAGTTCTTC.

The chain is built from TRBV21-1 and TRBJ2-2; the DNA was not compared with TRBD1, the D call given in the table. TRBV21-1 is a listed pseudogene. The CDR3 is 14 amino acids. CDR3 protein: CASRRDSNTGELFF. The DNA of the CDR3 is TGTGCCAGCAGGCGGGACAGCAACACCGGGGAGCTGTTTTTT.

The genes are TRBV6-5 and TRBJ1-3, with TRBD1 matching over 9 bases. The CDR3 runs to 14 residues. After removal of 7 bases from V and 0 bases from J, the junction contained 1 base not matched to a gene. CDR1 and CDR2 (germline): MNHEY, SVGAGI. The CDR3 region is CASKTGGSGNTIYF. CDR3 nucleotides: TGTGCCAGCAAGACAGGGGGCTCTGGAAACACCATATATTTT.

The CDR3 region is CASTLLGTANTEAFF. The CDR3 bases are TGTGCCAGCACCCTACTGGGGACAGCGAACACTGAAGCTTTCTTT. The chain recombines TRBV13 with TRBJ1-1, with 7 bases identical to TRBD1. Germline V gene sequence: CDR1 PRHDT, CDR2 FYEKMQ (reference sequence). V trimming: 7 bases; J trimming: 1 base; junction bases outside the gene matches: 9. This CDR3 has 15 amino acids.